These 30 T cell receptor beta chains originate from one sample sequenced in a study of blood T cell repertoires in COVID-19 (dated by TCRdb to 2018 to 2020). The library came from the immunoSEQ multiplex PCR assay. TCRdb re-hosts the immuneACCESS table, in-frame sequences only. Its copies lack some clones; in the studies checked, an unresolved V gene accounts for under half of them, and the cause for the rest is not known. This sample holds around 200,000 clones; approximately 83% were observed only once. The ten largest account for approximately 10% of the sample. The sequenced sample was peripheral blood. These receptors were obtained from a human donor with active or convalescent COVID-19. The donor label of this sample is uncertain.

Comments on this clone: At one of its ends the junction is not consistent with the germline gene, which may arise from a read error. The chain uses TRBV20-1 and TRBJ2-1; D ambiguous. This CDR3 contains 11 residues. CDR1 is DFQATT, CDR2 SNEGSKA, per germline (reference sequence). The CDR3 DNA follows: TGCAGTGCTAACCCGACCGAGACTTCGGTCTTC. Its translation: CSANPTETSVF.

The chain joins TRBV5-1 to TRBJ1-4; no reliable D call. V was trimmed by 5 bases and J by 8 bases, leaving 7 bases between them. Germline V gene data show CDR1 as SGHRS and CDR2 as YFSETQ. This CDR3 has 11 residues. CDR3 nucleotides: TGCGCCAGCAGATCCTTAGAAAAACTGTTTTTT. Translating it yields CASRSLEKLFF.

This sequence joins TRBV24-1 and TRBJ2-2; D is possibly TRBD2 (7 bases). The CDR3 is 14 amino acids. Germline loops: CDR1 KGHDR, CDR2 SFDVKD. The germline V and J ends were trimmed by 3 bases and 6 bases, with 10 bases remaining between them. CDR3 DNA: TGTGCCACCAGTGATCCCGGGGGGCCCGGGGAGCTGTTTTTT. Its translation is CATSDPGGPGELFF.

The chain is built from TRBV28 and TRBJ1-3; TRBD1 is a possible D gene (5 bases). The CDR3 is 15 amino acids. Germline V gene data show CDR1 as MDHEN and CDR2 as SYDVKM. V was trimmed by 5 bases and J by 0 bases, leaving 11 bases between them. CDR3 region: CASSVRVSSGNTIYF. Here the CDR3 DNA reads TGTGCCAGCAGTGTCAGGGTCAGCTCTGGAAACACCATATATTTT.

J is TRBJ2-5 and V is TRBV5-4, with 11 nucleotides matching TRBD2. Per the germline V gene, CDR1 is SGHNT and CDR2 is YYREEE (reference sequence). This CDR3 has 16 residues. V lost 0 bases to trimming and J lost 5 bases; unmatched junction nucleotides: 6. CDR3: CASSLESTSGEETQYF. The CDR3 nucleotides read TGTGCCAGCAGCTTGGAATCGACTAGCGGGGAGGAGACCCAGTACTTC.

The chain employs TRBV2 and TRBJ1-5, with 11 bases lining up with TRBD1. V was clipped by 4 bases and J by 0 bases; unmatched bases: 5. The CDR3 spans 17 residues. Germline CDR1 SNHLY, CDR2 FYNNEI. Written as DNA, the CDR3 is TGTGCCAGCAGTGGGACAGGGGGCAAGTATAGCAATCAGCCCCAGCATTTT. Translating it yields CASSGTGGKYSNQPQHF.

The chain combines TRBV4-1 with TRBJ1-5; D is undetermined. Trimming pared 0 bases from V and 11 bases from J, leaving 17 bases between. CDR3 length: 15 residues. Germline CDR1 reads MGHRA; CDR2 reads YSYEKL. CDR3 sequence (DNA): TGCGCCAGCAGCCAAGATTCCAACATCCGTGCGGCCCAGCATTTT. Protein product: CASSQDSNIRAAQHF.

As DNA, the CDR3 is TGTGCCAGCAGTTACGGGACAGGGGATTATGGCTACACCTTC. Translation: CASSYGTGDYGYTF. The J gene is TRBJ1-2, the V gene TRBV6-5; TRBD1 aligns across 10 bases. After removal of 2 bases from V and 5 bases from J, the junction contained 2 bases not matched to a gene. The length of the CDR3 is 14 residues. Germline V gives CDR1 MNHEY, CDR2 SVGAGI.

The CDR3 is CATSRRQGARGGELFF. As DNA, the CDR3 is TGTGCCACCAGCAGAAGACAGGGGGCGCGGGGAGGGGAGCTGTTTTTT. The chain combines TRBV15 with TRBJ2-2; 10 bases are shared with TRBD1. This CDR3 comprises 16 residues. V was clipped by 2 bases and J by 8 bases; unmatched bases: 8. Germline CDR1 and CDR2: LNHNV and YYDKDF (reference sequence).

This sequence joins TRBV24-1 and TRBJ2-2; possibly TRBD2 for D (7 bases). The germline V gene has CDR1 KGHDR and CDR2 SFDVKD. The CDR3 has 12 amino acids. V lost 12 bases and J 6 bases, leaving 13 bases between the germline ends. For the CDR3, the DNA is TGTGCCGTAGGGGGGGGACCCGGGGAGCTGTTTTTT. Protein sequence: CAVGGGPGELFF.

The gene calls are TRBV4-1 and TRBJ2-1, with TRBD1 matching 12 bases. J gave up 7 bases and V 9 bases, and 10 bases lay outside the gene matches. Germline V gene lookup returns CDR1 MGHRA and CDR2 YSYEKL. The CDR3 extends over 15 amino acids. The CDR3 loop reads CASQPRDRGPNEQFF. CDR3 coding DNA: TGCGCCAGTCAGCCGAGGGACAGGGGGCCGAATGAGCAGTTCTTC.

The rearrangement uses TRBV11-3 and TRBJ1-4; D is uncertain. The length of the CDR3 is 13 residues. The V and J ends lost 2 bases and 5 bases respectively, with 6 bases between them. Germline V lookup: CDR1 SGHNT, CDR2 YENEEA. CDR3 sequence reads: CASSLSPNEKLFF. Here the CDR3 DNA reads TGTGCCAGCAGCTTATCCCCGAATGAAAAACTGTTTTTT. The variable domain in full, with the rest retrieved from reference TRBV11-3 and TRBJ1-4, is EAGVVQSPRYKIIEKKQPVAFWCNPISGHNTLYWYLQNLGQGPELLIRYENEEAVDDSQLPKDRFSAERLKGVDSTLKIQPAELGDSAVYLCASSLSPNEKLFFGSGTQLSVL.

The V gene is TRBV14, the J gene TRBJ2-3, with 9 bases lining up with TRBD1. The ends lost 5 bases at V and 2 bases at J; junction bases unmatched: 17. This CDR3 is 19 amino acids long. The V gene's germline CDR1 is SGHDN and CDR2 FVKESK. CDR3 coding DNA: TGTGCCAGCAGCGCCCGGACAGGGGCCCCGCTTCCACACACAGATACGCAGTATTTT. Its translation is CASSARTGAPLPHTDTQYF. The variable domain in full, completed from reference TRBV14 and TRBJ2-3, reads EAGVTQFPSHSVIEKGQTVTLRCDPISGHDNLYWYRRVMGKEIKFLLHFVKESKQDESGMPNNRFLAERTGGTYSTLKVQPAELEDSGVYFCASSARTGAPLPHTDTQYFGPGTRLTVL.

The CDR3 region has the DNA TGTGCCAGCATATTTTTCCGGGACAGGGCGCTCCATGGCTACACCTTC. Encoded protein: CASIFFRDRALHGYTF. This sequence joins TRBV2 and TRBJ1-2; 9 bases map to TRBD1. The CDR3 consists of 16 residues. With 7 bases clipped from V and 6 bases from J, the junction kept 15 bases outside the gene matches. Germline CDR1 and CDR2: SNHLY and FYNNEI.

The chain couples TRBV6-5 to TRBJ2-1; D possibly corresponds to TRBD1 (5 bases). With 5 bases removed from V and 7 bases from J, the gap between germline ends came to 9 bases. CDR1 is MNHEY and CDR2 is SVGAGI in the germline V gene. This CDR3 region has 12 residues. The CDR3 region is CASSPGRNEQFF. CDR3 sequence (DNA): TGTGCCAGCAGTCCAGGGCGAAATGAGCAGTTCTTC.

This clone appeared a few times. The CDR3 loop is CASSLGLAGRKEQYF. CDR3 sequence (DNA): TGCGCCAGCAGCTTGGGGCTAGCGGGAAGGAAAGAGCAGTACTTC. The V call is TRBV5-1, the J call TRBJ2-7; TRBD2 agrees at 9 bases. The trim removed 0 bases at V and 7 bases at J, leaving 8 bases unmatched. This CDR3 comprises 15 residues. Per germline, CDR1 SGHRS and CDR2 YFSETQ.

This clone has just one count. The chain combines TRBV14 with TRBJ1-4; 9 positions match TRBD1. The CDR3 runs 14 residues. With 11 bases clipped from V and 7 bases from J, the junction kept 11 bases outside the gene matches. The germline CDR1 and CDR2 sequences are SGHDN and FVKESK. The CDR3 loop reads CAENSGQGFEKLFF. The CDR3 bases are TGTGCCGAAAACTCGGGACAGGGATTTGAAAAACTGTTTTTT.

The V call is TRBV28, the J call TRBJ1-1; no definite D call. There are 13 residues in the CDR3. CDR1 MDHEN and CDR2 SYDVKM come from the germline V gene. Deletions cut 2 bases from V and 4 bases from J, with 8 bases between. In DNA, the CDR3 is TGTGCCAGCAGTTTACGGGGATCCACTGAAGCTTTCTTT. It codes for CASSLRGSTEAFF.

The chain couples TRBV27 to TRBJ2-2; possibly TRBD1 for D (6 bases). CDR1 and CDR2 (germline): MNHEY, SMNVEV (reference sequence). The CDR3 sequence is 14 residues long. V lost 3 bases and J lost 7, with 12 bases in between. The CDR3 DNA follows: TGTGCCAGCAGTTTTCCCACAGGGAACGGGGAGCTGTTTTTT. Translation: CASSFPTGNGELFF.

The rearrangement uses TRBV27 and TRBJ2-7; 8 bases match TRBD1. The germline V gene encodes CDR1 MNHEY and CDR2 SMNVEV (reference sequence). V dropped 3 bases and J dropped 5; count of bases not matched to a gene: 3. The CDR3 has 13 amino acids. CDR3 sequence reads: CASSFLQGDEQYF. CDR3 in DNA: TGTGCCAGCAGTTTCTTACAGGGGGACGAGCAGTACTTC.

This clone was counted once. The V call is TRBV9, the J call TRBJ2-1; 8 nucleotides agree with TRBD2. The trim removed 4 bases at V and 4 bases at J, leaving 7 bases unmatched. CDR3 length equals 15 residues. CDR1 SGDLS and CDR2 YYNGEE come from the germline V gene. CDR3: CASSPSGGAYNEQFF. In nucleotides, the CDR3 is TGTGCCAGCAGCCCCTCCGGGGGGGCTTACAATGAGCAGTTCTTC.

The rearrangement joins TRBV15 to TRBJ1-4, with 9 bases lining up with TRBD1. Looked up from germline, CDR1 is LNHNV and CDR2 is YYDKDF (reference sequence). The CDR3 sequence is 18 residues long. J gave up 7 bases and V 1 base, and 13 bases lay outside the gene matches. CDR3 protein: CATSRVRDRVGLGEKLFF. CDR3 sequence (DNA): TGTGCCACCAGCAGAGTTAGGGACAGGGTAGGACTCGGTGAAAAACTGTTTTTT.

The rearrangement uses TRBV7-9 and TRBJ1-5; 9 bases line up with TRBD1. The CDR3 spans 15 residues. With V trimmed by 4 bases and J by 6 bases, 7 bases remained unmatched. Germline CDR1 SEHNR, CDR2 FQNEAQ (reference sequence). The CDR3 loop reads CASSSTGGSGQPQHF. The CDR3 DNA is TGTGCCAGCAGCTCAACAGGGGGCTCGGGTCAGCCCCAGCATTTT.

The rearrangement joins TRBV3-1 (or the pseudogene TRBV3-2) to TRBJ2-7; 7 nucleotides agree with TRBD1. V lost 5 bases, J lost 7 bases, and 11 bases stayed unmatched. The CDR3 is made up of 14 amino acids. CDR1 and CDR2 from the germline V gene are LGHDT and YNNKEL (reference sequence). The CDR3 loop is CASSRTGTVVEQYF. CDR3 DNA: TGTGCCAGCAGCAGAACCGGGACAGTCGTGGAGCAGTACTTC.

In this sample, this clone turned up once. The chain couples TRBV30 to TRBJ1-6; 8 bases match TRBD1. The CDR3 runs to 14 residues. CDR1 is GTSNPN and CDR2 is SVGIG in the germline V gene (reference sequence). Germline trimming cut 3 bases from V and 12 bases from J; bases unmatched to any gene: 10. This chain's CDR3 is CAWSPDRGFLPLHF. The DNA for the CDR3 is TGTGCCTGGAGCCCAGACAGGGGATTTTTACCCCTCCACTTT.

This clone came up a few times. The chain is built from TRBV28 and TRBJ1-1; TRBD1 aligns across 9 bases. Trimming at V came to 3 bases and at J to 6 bases, leaving 2 bases not matched to a gene. Per germline, CDR1 MDHEN and CDR2 SYDVKM. CDR3 size: 13 residues. The CDR3, as DNA: TGTGCCAGCAGTTTGACAGGGGGGGCTGAAGCTTTCTTT. It yields the protein CASSLTGGAEAFF.

The CDR3 sequence: CASSGTDKNTEAFF. In DNA form, the CDR3 reads TGTGCCAGCTCCGGGACAGATAAGAACACTGAAGCTTTCTTT. This rearrangement joins TRBV18 to TRBJ1-1; 7 positions match TRBD1. Germline V lookup: CDR1 KGHSH, CDR2 LQKENI. J lost 1 base, V lost 6 bases, and 5 bases had no gene match. The CDR3 extends over 14 amino acids.

V gene TRBV5-1 combines with J gene TRBJ1-4, with 8 bases lining up with TRBD1. After removal of 8 bases from V and 4 bases from J, the junction contained 4 bases not matched to a gene. The CDR3 extends over 13 amino acids. From germline, CDR1 is SGHRS and CDR2 YFSETQ. The CDR3 DNA reads TGCGCCAGTAACAGGGGGAGTAATGAAAAACTGTTTTTT. Protein product: CASNRGSNEKLFF.

A word on this clone: The CDR3 does not end in the conserved phenylalanine or tryptophan, so this is likely a read error. The DNA is omitted, as the CDR3 cannot be located on it reliably, and the CDR3 follows TCRdb's listing. The chain links TRBV3-1 (or the pseudogene TRBV3-2) to TRBJ2-7; TRBD1, the D gene given by the table, was not confirmed from the DNA. Per the germline V gene, CDR1 is LGHDT and CDR2 is YNNKEL (reference sequence). The CDR3 contains 13 residues when both ends are counted. CDR3 protein: CASSQALRDRVIL.

This clone occurred a few times. This chain uses TRBV3-1 (or the pseudogene TRBV3-2) with TRBJ1-6; D is undetermined. The CDR3 contains 14 residues. The germline gives CDR1 LGHDT, CDR2 YNNKEL (reference sequence). Trimming shortened V by 1 base and J by 7 bases, and 8 bases separated the two germline ends. The CDR3 DNA follows: TGTGCCAGCAGCCAAGTAGCGGGAAATTCACCCCTCCACTTT. Its protein product is CASSQVAGNSPLHF.